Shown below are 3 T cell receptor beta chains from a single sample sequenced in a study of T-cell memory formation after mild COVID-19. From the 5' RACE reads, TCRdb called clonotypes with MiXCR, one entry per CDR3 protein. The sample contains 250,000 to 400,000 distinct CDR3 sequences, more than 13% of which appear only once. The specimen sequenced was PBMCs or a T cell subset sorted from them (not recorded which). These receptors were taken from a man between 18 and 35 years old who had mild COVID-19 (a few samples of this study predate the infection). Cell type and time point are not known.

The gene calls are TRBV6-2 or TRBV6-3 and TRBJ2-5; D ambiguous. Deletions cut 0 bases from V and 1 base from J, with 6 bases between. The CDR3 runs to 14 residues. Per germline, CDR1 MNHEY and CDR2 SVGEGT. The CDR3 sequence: CASSYSRIQETQYF. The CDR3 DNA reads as TGTGCCAGCAGTTACTCACGGATCCAAGAGACCCAGTACTTC.

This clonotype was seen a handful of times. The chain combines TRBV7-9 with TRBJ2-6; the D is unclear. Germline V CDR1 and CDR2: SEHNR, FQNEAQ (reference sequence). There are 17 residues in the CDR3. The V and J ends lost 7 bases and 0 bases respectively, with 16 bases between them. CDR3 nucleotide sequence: TGTGCCAGCACCCACCCCGGAGAGCCCTCTGGGGCCAACGTCCTGACTTTC. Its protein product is CASTHPGEPSGANVLTF.

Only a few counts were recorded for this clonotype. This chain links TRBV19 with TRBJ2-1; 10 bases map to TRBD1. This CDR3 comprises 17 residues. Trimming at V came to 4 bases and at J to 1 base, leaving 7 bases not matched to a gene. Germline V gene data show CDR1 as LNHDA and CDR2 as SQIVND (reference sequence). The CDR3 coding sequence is TGTGCCAGTAGTAGGACCGGGACAGGGGTTTCCTACAATGAGCAGTTCTTC. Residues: CASSRTGTGVSYNEQFF.